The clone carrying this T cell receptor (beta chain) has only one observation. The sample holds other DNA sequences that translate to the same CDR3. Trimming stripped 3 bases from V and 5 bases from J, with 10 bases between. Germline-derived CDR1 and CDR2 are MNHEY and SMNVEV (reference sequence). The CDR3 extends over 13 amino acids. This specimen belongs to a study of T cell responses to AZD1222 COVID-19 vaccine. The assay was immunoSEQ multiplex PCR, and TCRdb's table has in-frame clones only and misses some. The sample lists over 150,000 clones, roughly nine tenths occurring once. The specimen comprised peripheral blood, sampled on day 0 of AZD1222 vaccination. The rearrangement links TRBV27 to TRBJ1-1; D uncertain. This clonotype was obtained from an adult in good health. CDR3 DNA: TGTGCCAGCAGTTTTCGGGGTGGGACTGAAGCTTTCTTT. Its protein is CASSFRGGTEAFF.